What follows describes a single T cell receptor beta chain. Its antigen is as yet unknown. The PCR made use of 60 Vbeta and 13 Jbeta primers. Measured with immunoSEQ multiplex PCR; TCRdb has only the in-frame clones, and not every one. This table has roughly 71,000 clones, 62% appearing once. CDR1 and CDR2 (germline): MNHEY, SVGAGI. V lost 6 bases to trimming and J lost 0 bases, with 15 bases between them. The CDR3 extends over 15 amino acids. Healthy donors of bone marrow made up the group. This entry comes from a study of cytomegalovirus exposure and HLA in healthy donors. For the study at large: Caucasian-associated ancestry cluster membership applied to around 76% of 398 genotyped donors. Study-wide points: Follow-up analysis later connected one missense variant in DCLRE1C with trimming of TCR beta V- and J-genes. When the data were analyzed later, several of the most significant clusters appeared to be linked to common viral pathogens.

The sequenced material came from PBMCs. The receptor comes from a man aged 25 to 40 in good health and CMV-seronegative. The J gene is TRBJ2-7, the V gene TRBV6-5, with D possibly TRBD2 on 7 matching bases. CDR3 in DNA: TGTGCCAGCAGCCAAGAGGGGGGGCGCTCCTACGAGCAGTACTTC. Its translation: CASSQEGGRSYEQYF.